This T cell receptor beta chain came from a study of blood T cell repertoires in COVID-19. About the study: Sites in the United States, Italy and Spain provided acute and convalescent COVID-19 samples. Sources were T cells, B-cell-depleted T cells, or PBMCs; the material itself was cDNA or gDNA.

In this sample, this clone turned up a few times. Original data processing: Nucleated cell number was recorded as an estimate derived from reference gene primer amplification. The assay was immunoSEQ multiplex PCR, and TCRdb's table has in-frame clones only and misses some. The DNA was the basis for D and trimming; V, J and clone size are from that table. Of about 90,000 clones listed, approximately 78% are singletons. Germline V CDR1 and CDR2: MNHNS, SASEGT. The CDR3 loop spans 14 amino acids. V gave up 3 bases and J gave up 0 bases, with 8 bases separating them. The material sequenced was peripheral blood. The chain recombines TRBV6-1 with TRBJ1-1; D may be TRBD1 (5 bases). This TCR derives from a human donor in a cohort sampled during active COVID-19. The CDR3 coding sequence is TGTGCCAGCAGTGATGGGGACTTGAACACTGAAGCTTTCTTT. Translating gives CASSDGDLNTEAFF.